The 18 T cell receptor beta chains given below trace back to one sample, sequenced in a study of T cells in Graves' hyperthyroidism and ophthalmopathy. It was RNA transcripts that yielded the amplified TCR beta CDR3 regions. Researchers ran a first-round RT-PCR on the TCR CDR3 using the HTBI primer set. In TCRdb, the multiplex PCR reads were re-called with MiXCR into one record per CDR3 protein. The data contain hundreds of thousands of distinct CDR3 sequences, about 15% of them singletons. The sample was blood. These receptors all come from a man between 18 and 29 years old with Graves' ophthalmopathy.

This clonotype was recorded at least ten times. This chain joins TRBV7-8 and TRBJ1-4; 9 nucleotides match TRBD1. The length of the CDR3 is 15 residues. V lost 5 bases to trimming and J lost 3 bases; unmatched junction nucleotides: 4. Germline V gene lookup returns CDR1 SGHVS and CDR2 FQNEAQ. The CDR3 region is CASSAYRGPNEKLFF. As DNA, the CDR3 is TGTGCCAGCAGCGCTTACAGGGGGCCTAATGAAAAACTGTTTTTT.

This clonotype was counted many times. The CDR3 is CASSQDANNQPQHF. The CDR3 region has the DNA TGCGCCAGCAGCCAAGATGCGAACAATCAGCCCCAGCATTTT. V is TRBV4-1 and J is TRBJ1-5; D unclear. Looked up from germline, CDR1 is MGHRA and CDR2 is YSYEKL. This CDR3 spans 14 amino acids. Between the trimmed V and J ends, which lost 0 bases and 3 bases, there was a span of 6 bases.

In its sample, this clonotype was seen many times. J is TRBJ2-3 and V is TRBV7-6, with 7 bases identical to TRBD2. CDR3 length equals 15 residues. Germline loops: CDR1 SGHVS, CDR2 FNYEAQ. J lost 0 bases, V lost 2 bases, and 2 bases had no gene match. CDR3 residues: CASSLFGGSTDTQYF. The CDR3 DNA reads TGTGCCAGCAGCTTATTCGGGGGGAGCACAGATACGCAGTATTTT.

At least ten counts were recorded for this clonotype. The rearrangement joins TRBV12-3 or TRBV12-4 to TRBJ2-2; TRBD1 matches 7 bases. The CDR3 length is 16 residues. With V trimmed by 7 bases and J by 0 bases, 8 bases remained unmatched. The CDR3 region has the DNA TGTGCCAGCACCTGGGGGACAGCTGCGAACACCGGGGAGCTGTTTTTT. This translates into CASTWGTAANTGELFF.

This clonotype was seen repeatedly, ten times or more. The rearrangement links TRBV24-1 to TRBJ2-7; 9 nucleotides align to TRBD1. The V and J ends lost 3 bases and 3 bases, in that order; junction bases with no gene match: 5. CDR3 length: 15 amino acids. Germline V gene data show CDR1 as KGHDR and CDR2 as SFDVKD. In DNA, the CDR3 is TGTGCCACCAGTGATGGGGGACAGGGCATCTACGAGCAGTACTTC. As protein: CATSDGGQGIYEQYF.

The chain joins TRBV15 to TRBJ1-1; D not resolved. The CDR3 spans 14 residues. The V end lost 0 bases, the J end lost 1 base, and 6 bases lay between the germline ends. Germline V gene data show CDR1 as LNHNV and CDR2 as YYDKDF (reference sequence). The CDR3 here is CATSREWGNTEAFF. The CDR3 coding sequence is TGTGCCACCAGCAGAGAGTGGGGGAACACTGAAGCTTTCTTT.

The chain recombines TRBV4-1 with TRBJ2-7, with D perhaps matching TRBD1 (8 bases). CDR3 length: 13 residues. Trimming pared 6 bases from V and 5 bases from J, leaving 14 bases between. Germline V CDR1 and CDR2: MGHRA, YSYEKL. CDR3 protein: CASRIQGGNEQYF. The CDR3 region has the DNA TGCGCCAGCAGAATACAGGGGGGGAACGAGCAGTACTTC.

The CDR3 spells CASSLDDSPETQYF. For the CDR3, the DNA is TGCGCCAGCAGCTTGGATGACAGCCCCGAGACCCAGTACTTC. The chain recombines TRBV5-1 with TRBJ2-5; D might be TRBD1 (5 bases). This CDR3 spans 14 amino acids. Germline V CDR1 and CDR2: SGHRS, YFSETQ. V lost 0 bases to trimming and J lost 5 bases, with 11 bases between them.

The CDR3: CASTTELGNTIYF. As DNA, the CDR3 is TGTGCCAGCACGACAGAGCTTGGAAACACCATATATTTT. V gene TRBV6-1 combines with J gene TRBJ1-3; D perhaps matches TRBD1 (5 bases). CDR1 MNHNS and CDR2 SASEGT come from the germline V gene. The CDR3 runs to 13 residues. Trimming left V 7 bases short and J 3 bases short, with 10 bases between.

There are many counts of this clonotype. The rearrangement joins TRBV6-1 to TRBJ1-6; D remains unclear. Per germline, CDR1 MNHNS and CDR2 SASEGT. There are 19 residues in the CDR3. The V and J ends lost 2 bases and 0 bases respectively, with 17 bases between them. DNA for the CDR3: TGTGCCAGCAGTGAACTGACTGCGGCAGAAAGCTCCTATAATTCACCCCTCCACTTT. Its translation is CASSELTAAESSYNSPLHF.

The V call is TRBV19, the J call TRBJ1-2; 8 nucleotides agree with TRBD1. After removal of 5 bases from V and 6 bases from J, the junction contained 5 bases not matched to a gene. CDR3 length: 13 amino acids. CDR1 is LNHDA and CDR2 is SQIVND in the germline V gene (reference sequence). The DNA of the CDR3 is TGTGCCAGTAGTGACAGGGGAGACCATGGCTACACCTTC. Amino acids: CASSDRGDHGYTF.

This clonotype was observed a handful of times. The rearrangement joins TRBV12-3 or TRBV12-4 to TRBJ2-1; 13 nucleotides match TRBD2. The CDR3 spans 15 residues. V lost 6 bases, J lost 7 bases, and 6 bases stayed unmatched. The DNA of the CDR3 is TGTGCCAGCAGCGTACTAGCGGGGGGGCGGAATGAGCAGTTCTTC. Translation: CASSVLAGGRNEQFF.

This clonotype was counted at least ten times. The CDR3 DNA reads as TGTGCCAGCAGCTTAGGTCTGTCGGGAGCTCTCCAAGAGACCCAGTACTTC. It codes for CASSLGLSGALQETQYF. This chain joins TRBV7-8 and TRBJ2-5; TRBD2 is a possible D gene (6 bases). Trimming shortened V by 1 base and J by 1 base, and 16 bases separated the two germline ends. CDR1 is SGHVS, CDR2 FQNEAQ, per germline. The CDR3 runs to 17 residues.

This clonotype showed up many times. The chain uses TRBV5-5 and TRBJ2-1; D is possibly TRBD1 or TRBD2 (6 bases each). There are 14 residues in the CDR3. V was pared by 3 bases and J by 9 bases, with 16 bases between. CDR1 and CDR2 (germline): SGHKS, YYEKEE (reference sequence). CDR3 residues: CASSSPSRGAEQFF. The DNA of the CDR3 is TGTGCCAGCAGCTCCCCCTCGAGGGGGGCTGAGCAGTTCTTC. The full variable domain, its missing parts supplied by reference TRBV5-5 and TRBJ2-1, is DAGVTQSPTHLIKTRGQQVTLRCSPISGHKSVSWYQQVLGQGPQFIFQYYEKEERGRGNFPDRFSARQFPNYSSELNVNALLLGDSALYLCASSSPSRGAEQFFGPGTRLTVL.

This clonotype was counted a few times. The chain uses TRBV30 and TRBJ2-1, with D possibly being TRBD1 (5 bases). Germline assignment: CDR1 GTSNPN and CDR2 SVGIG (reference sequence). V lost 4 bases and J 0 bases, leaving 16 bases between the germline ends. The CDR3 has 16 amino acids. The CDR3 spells CAWTPRAGHSYNEQFF. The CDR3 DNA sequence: TGTGCCTGGACCCCGCGAGCAGGACACTCCTACAATGAGCAGTTCTTC.

The CDR3 spells CASSQDFPQTGTPGNTIYF. The CDR3 region has the DNA TGTGCCAGCAGCCAAGACTTCCCCCAGACAGGGACTCCTGGAAACACCATATATTTT. The genes are TRBV3-1 and TRBJ1-3, with 7 nucleotides matching TRBD1. Germline V gene data show CDR1 as LGHDT and CDR2 as YNNKEL (reference sequence). Trimming cost V 0 bases and J 2 bases; bases outside gene matches: 13. The CDR3 spans 19 residues. The full variable domain, with the rest looked up from reference TRBV3-1 and TRBJ1-3, is DTAVSQTPKYLVTQMGNDKSIKCEQNLGHDTMYWYKQDSKKFLKIMFSYNNKELIINETVPNRFSPKSPDKAHLNLHINSLELGDSAVYFCASSQDFPQTGTPGNTIYFGEGSWLTVV.

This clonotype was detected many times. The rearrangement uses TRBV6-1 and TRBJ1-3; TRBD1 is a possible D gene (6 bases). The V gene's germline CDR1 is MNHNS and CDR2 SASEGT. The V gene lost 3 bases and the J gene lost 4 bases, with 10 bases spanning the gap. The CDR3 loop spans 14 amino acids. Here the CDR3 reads CASSDNQGGNTIYF. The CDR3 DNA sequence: TGTGCCAGCAGTGATAACCAGGGGGGAAACACCATATATTTT.

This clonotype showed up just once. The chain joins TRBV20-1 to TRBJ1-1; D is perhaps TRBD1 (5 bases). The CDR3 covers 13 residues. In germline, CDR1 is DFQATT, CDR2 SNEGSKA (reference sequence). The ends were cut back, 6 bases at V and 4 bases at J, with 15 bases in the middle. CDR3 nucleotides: TGCAGTGCCCCACAAGCAGGGAGCACTGAAGCTTTCTTT. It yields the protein CSAPQAGSTEAFF.